A single sample gave rise to the 12 T cell receptor beta chains below, sequenced in a study of T cell therapy after organ transplantation. Clones were read by immunoSEQ multiplex PCR, and TCRdb kept only the in-frame ones, dropping some. The table has roughly 48,000 clones, 94% seen once; the top ten hold 3.1%. These receptors have no known antigen. The source material was CD8+ T cells from blood, sampled before autologous CMV-specific T cell therapy. Receptors originate from a human patient who had received a solid organ transplant and had CMV disease.

The rearrangement links TRBV18 to TRBJ2-1; D assignment may be TRBD1 or TRBD2 (5 bases each). Germline V gene sequence: CDR1 KGHSH, CDR2 LQKENI. The ends were cut back, 0 bases at V and 5 bases at J, with 5 bases in the middle. The CDR3 contains 13 residues. The DNA for the CDR3 is TGTGCCAGCTCACCACCGGGGGACAATGAGCAGTTCTTC. It encodes CASSPPGDNEQFF. The entire variable domain, with the rest obtained from reference TRBV18 and TRBJ2-1, is as follows: NAGVMQNPRHLVRRRGQEARLRCSPMKGHSHVYWYRQLPEEGLKFMVYLQKENIIDESGMPKERFSAEFPKEGPSILRIQQVVRGDSAAYFCASSPPGDNEQFFGPGTRLTVL.

This chain links TRBV5-6 with TRBJ1-2; 8 nucleotides line up with TRBD1. Trimming took 4 bases from V and 6 from J; bases not matched to a gene: 8. Germline-derived CDR1 and CDR2 are SGHDT and YYEEEE. The CDR3 consists of 14 residues. CDR3 nucleotides: TGTGCCAGCAGCACCGGACAGGGTTTGAATGGCTACACCTTC. Protein product: CASSTGQGLNGYTF.

The chain combines TRBV5-1 with TRBJ2-1; 10 positions agree with TRBD2. The CDR3 loop spans 16 amino acids. Germline V gives CDR1 SGHRS, CDR2 YFSETQ. Trimming cost V 2 bases and J 3 bases; bases outside gene matches: 5. This chain's CDR3 is CASSFGTSAFYNEQFF. The DNA of the CDR3 is TGCGCCAGCAGCTTCGGGACTAGCGCTTTCTACAATGAGCAGTTCTTC.

The chain links TRBV9 to TRBJ1-2, with D unclear. The V gene lost 4 bases and the J gene lost 8 bases, with 9 bases spanning the gap. This CDR3 is 11 amino acids long. Germline assignment: CDR1 SGDLS and CDR2 YYNGEE. CDR3 sequence reads: CASSSYMGYTF. CDR3 DNA: TGTGCCAGCAGCTCATACATGGGCTACACCTTC. Full variable domain (remainder filled in from reference TRBV9 and TRBJ1-2): DSGVTQTPKHLITATGQRVTLRCSPRSGDLSVYWYQQSLDQGLQFLIQYYNGEERAKGNILERFSAQQFPDLHSELNLSSLELGDSALYFCASSSYMGYTFGSGTRLTVV.

The rearrangement uses TRBV5-1 and TRBJ2-7; no definite D call. Germline V gene sequence: CDR1 SGHRS, CDR2 YFSETQ. There are 12 residues in the CDR3. The ends were cut back, 4 bases at V and 6 bases at J, with 11 bases in the middle. The CDR3, as DNA: TGCGCCAGCAGCCCCGAGTCGGGCGAGCAGTACTTC. The encoded protein is CASSPESGEQYF. Variable domain in full (rest from reference TRBV5-1 and TRBJ2-7): KAGVTQTPRYLIKTRGQQVTLSCSPISGHRSVSWYQQTPGQGLQFLFEYFSETQRNKGNFPGRFSGRQFSNSRSEMNVSTLELGDSALYLCASSPESGEQYFGPGTRLTVT.

The gene calls are TRBV18 and TRBJ2-3; 11 nucleotides line up with TRBD2. CDR1 and CDR2 (germline): KGHSH, LQKENI. V trimming: 3 bases; J trimming: 2 bases; junction bases outside the gene matches: 10. The CDR3 runs to 18 residues. CDR3 region: CASSPSGRGISDTDTQYF. The DNA of the CDR3 is TGTGCCAGCTCACCTAGCGGGAGGGGTATCTCGGACACAGATACGCAGTATTTT.

V is TRBV6-5 and J is TRBJ1-1, with D perhaps matching TRBD1 (5 bases). The CDR3 runs 15 residues. The germline V gene encodes CDR1 MNHEY and CDR2 SVGAGI. With 0 bases removed from V and 0 bases from J, the gap between germline ends came to 8 bases. CDR3 amino acids: CASSYSRDVNTEAFF. The CDR3 nucleotides are TGTGCCAGCAGTTACTCCAGGGACGTGAACACTGAAGCTTTCTTT.

The chain links TRBV13 to TRBJ2-1, with D uncertain. CDR1 PRHDT and CDR2 FYEKMQ come from the germline V gene (reference sequence). The CDR3 runs 13 residues. The V and J ends lost 0 bases and 5 bases respectively, with 5 bases between them. CDR3 nucleotide sequence: TGTGCCAGCAGCTTAGGCAGAAACAATGAGCAGTTCTTC. It specifies CASSLGRNNEQFF.

The gene calls are TRBV13 and TRBJ2-5; 14 nucleotides match TRBD2. From germline, CDR1 is PRHDT and CDR2 FYEKMQ (reference sequence). Losses at the gene ends were 3 bases for V and 3 bases for J; bases not matched to a gene: 3. This CDR3 has 16 amino acids. For the CDR3, the DNA is TGTGCCAGCAGCTTGGGACTAGCGGGAGCAAAAGAGACCCAGTACTTC. As protein: CASSLGLAGAKETQYF.

The V call is TRBV9, the J call TRBJ1-5; D gene uncertain. Trimming pared 0 bases from V and 6 bases from J, leaving 7 bases between. CDR3 size: 13 residues. CDR1 and CDR2 (germline): SGDLS, YYNGEE. CDR3 bases: TGTGCCAGCAGCGTAGTATATAGTCAGCCCCAGCATTTT. It translates to CASSVVYSQPQHF. Full variable domain (missing parts from reference TRBV9 and TRBJ1-5): DSGVTQTPKHLITATGQRVTLRCSPRSGDLSVYWYQQSLDQGLQFLIQYYNGEERAKGNILERFSAQQFPDLHSELNLSSLELGDSALYFCASSVVYSQPQHFGDGTRLSIL.

The chain couples TRBV6-5 to TRBJ1-3, with a tentative D call TRBD1 (5 bases). Germline V gene sequence: CDR1 MNHEY, CDR2 SVGAGI. This CDR3 region has 14 residues. The V and J ends lost 2 bases and 0 bases respectively, with 5 bases between them. This chain's CDR3 is CASSYRGSGNTIYF. The CDR3 coding sequence is TGTGCCAGCAGTTACAGGGGCTCTGGAAACACCATATATTTT.

This clone was seen only once. The CDR3 loop is CASSQASSYEQYF. As DNA, the CDR3 is TGTGCCAGCAGCCAAGCGAGCTCCTACGAGCAGTACTTC. V is TRBV14 and J is TRBJ2-7; D is unresolved. V lost 1 base to trimming and J lost 0 bases, with 4 bases between them. Germline V gene data show CDR1 as SGHDN and CDR2 as FVKESK. CDR3 size: 13 residues.